This T cell receptor beta chain comes out of a study of blood T cell repertoires in COVID-19. On the study more broadly: Some COVID-19 samples were acute and others convalescent; all came from the United States, Italy and Spain. Sources were T cells, B-cell-depleted T cells, or PBMCs; the material itself was cDNA or gDNA.

This clone was recorded a few times. Authors' data handling: Amplification from reference gene primers served as the basis for estimated nucleated cell counts. The table came from immunoSEQ multiplex PCR; TCRdb's copy has only in-frame clones and leaves some out. V and J calls and clone size are those listed in that table; D and trimming were worked out from the DNA. The table includes over 150,000 clones, approximately 86% detected once. Trimming took 6 bases from V and 8 from J, leaving 10 bases between them. The CDR3 consists of 12 residues. Germline CDR1 MNHNY, CDR2 SVGAGI (reference sequence). This chain connects TRBV6-6 to TRBJ1-4; TRBD1 is a possible D gene (6 bases). The TCR comes from a man aged 35 to 55 with active or convalescent COVID-19. Specimen: peripheral blood. The CDR3 sequence is CASRSQGEKLFF. The CDR3 coding sequence is TGTGCCAGCAGGTCACAGGGAGAAAAACTGTTTTTT.